The 25 T cell receptor beta chains presented below share a single source sample, sequenced in a study of T cell clones after liver transplantation. This table comes from immunoSEQ multiplex PCR, and its TCRdb copy is limited to in-frame clones, with some not included. The table includes approximately 51,000 clones, roughly nine tenths detected once. Sample: CD8+ T cells from blood, taken 12 months after liver transplant. The receptors come from a human patient who received a liver transplant. Some T cells may be transferred from the graft donor.

The chain is built from TRBV6-5 and TRBJ1-2; no clear D gene. V was clipped by 5 bases and J by 6 bases, with 16 bases between them. The germline gives CDR1 MNHEY, CDR2 SVGAGI. The CDR3 has 14 residues. CDR3: CASSILTSEDGYTF. In nucleotides, the CDR3 is TGTGCCAGCAGTATTCTTACTTCCGAGGATGGCTACACCTTC.

The rearrangement uses TRBV5-1 and TRBJ2-1; D is perhaps TRBD1 or TRBD2 (5 bases each). Per germline, CDR1 SGHRS and CDR2 YFSETQ. CDR3 size: 16 residues. Trimming cost V 0 bases and J 9 bases, with 19 bases left between them. The DNA of the CDR3 is TGCGCCAGCAGCTTGGCCGGGACCAGCCCCTTGAGTGAGCAGTTCTTC. Translated, it gives CASSLAGTSPLSEQFF.

The genes are TRBV6-5 and TRBJ1-3; no clear D gene. The CDR3 is 15 amino acids. The ends were cut back, 0 bases at V and 0 bases at J, with 6 bases in the middle. Germline loops: CDR1 MNHEY, CDR2 SVGAGI. The CDR3 sequence is CASSYSMGSGNTIYF. The DNA for the CDR3 is TGTGCCAGCAGTTACTCGATGGGCTCTGGAAACACCATATATTTT.

The chain recombines TRBV19 with TRBJ1-1; possibly TRBD1 for D (6 bases). Trimming pared 6 bases from V and 3 bases from J, leaving 14 bases between. CDR3 length: 14 amino acids. Germline V CDR1 and CDR2: LNHDA, SQIVND (reference sequence). The CDR3 here is CASSLNRDYTEAFF. The CDR3 coding sequence is TGTGCCAGTAGCCTTAACAGGGACTACACTGAAGCTTTCTTT.

The chain joins TRBV5-1 to TRBJ2-2; tentatively, D is TRBD1 or TRBD2 (5 bases each). Germline values: CDR1 SGHRS, CDR2 YFSETQ. Trimming shortened V by 0 bases and J by 5 bases, and 14 bases separated the two germline ends. CDR3 size: 16 residues. The CDR3 here is CASSLAGAPGTGELFF. The CDR3 DNA is TGCGCCAGCAGCTTGGCCGGGGCTCCGGGGACCGGGGAGCTGTTTTTT.

V and J are TRBV14 and TRBJ1-1; D gene unclear. The V gene's germline CDR1 is SGHDN and CDR2 FVKESK. This CDR3 has 15 amino acids. V gave up 4 bases and J gave up 0 bases, with 12 bases separating them. CDR3 residues: CASSLWGEVNTEAFF. The DNA for the CDR3 is TGTGCCAGCAGCCTATGGGGAGAGGTGAACACTGAAGCTTTCTTT.

This chain's CDR3 is CASSIAGAGNTIYF. The DNA for the CDR3 is TGTGCCAGTAGTATAGCGGGGGCTGGAAACACCATATATTTT. The chain is built from TRBV19 and TRBJ1-3, with a possible D match to TRBD1 (5 bases). The CDR3 sequence is 14 residues long. Trimming took 1 base from V and 2 from J, leaving 6 bases between them. Germline values: CDR1 LNHDA, CDR2 SQIVND (reference sequence).

This chain uses TRBV7-9 with TRBJ1-5, with D uncertain. CDR1 is SEHNR, CDR2 FQNEAQ, per germline (reference sequence). The V end lost 1 base, the J end lost 1 base, and 5 bases lay between the germline ends. There are 14 residues in the CDR3. The CDR3 sequence: CASSLGVSNQPQHF. The CDR3 DNA sequence: TGTGCCAGCAGCTTAGGCGTCAGCAATCAGCCCCAGCATTTT.

This chain connects TRBV6-5 to TRBJ2-4; D perhaps matches TRBD2 (5 bases). This CDR3 contains 13 residues. Germline CDR1 is MNHEY and CDR2 is SVGAGI. Trimming removed 2 bases at V and 6 bases at J, with 8 bases between. In nucleotides, the CDR3 is TGTGCCAGCAGTTACGGACGGGGAAACATTCAGTACTTC. Its translation: CASSYGRGNIQYF.

This clone was counted a single time. This chain joins TRBV20-1 and TRBJ2-5; D gene ambiguous. The germline V gene encodes CDR1 DFQATT and CDR2 SNEGSKA (reference sequence). V shed 5 bases and J shed 2 bases, with 3 bases lying between them. The CDR3 runs to 10 residues. The CDR3 sequence is CSAPQETQYF. The DNA for the CDR3 is TGCAGTGCTCCTCAAGAGACCCAGTACTTC.

The chain is built from TRBV6-5 and TRBJ2-1; the D gene is possibly TRBD2 (6 bases). Germline-derived CDR1 and CDR2 are MNHEY and SVGAGI. The CDR3 runs 12 residues. The germline V and J ends were trimmed by 6 bases and 13 bases, with 16 bases remaining between them. The CDR3 nucleotides read TGTGCCAGCAGCCTCCCGGGACTTGGCCAGTTCTTC. It translates to CASSLPGLGQFF.

The rearrangement joins TRBV7-2 to TRBJ2-7; 9 positions agree with TRBD2. This CDR3 is 14 amino acids long. J gave up 4 bases and V 5 bases, and 6 bases lay outside the gene matches. Germline V gene sequence: CDR1 SGHTA, CDR2 FQGNSA. In DNA form, the CDR3 reads TGTGCCAGCAGCCAGCGGGGGGAAGGGTACGAGCAGTACTTC. Translation: CASSQRGEGYEQYF.

The chain's CDR3 is CASSLTGEAFF. DNA of the CDR3: TGTGCCAGCAGCTTAACAGGTGAAGCTTTCTTT. The rearrangement links TRBV7-6 to TRBJ1-1; a weak D match, TRBD1 (5 bases). Between the trimmed V and J ends, which lost 2 bases and 7 bases, there was a span of 5 bases. Germline-derived CDR1 and CDR2 are SGHVS and FNYEAQ. The CDR3 has 11 residues.

This clone was picked up a small number of times. V usage is TRBV27 and J usage is TRBJ1-5; a possible D gene is TRBD1 (6 bases). The CDR3 sequence is 14 residues long. The germline V gene encodes CDR1 MNHEY and CDR2 SMNVEV (reference sequence). Trimming took off 6 bases at V and 5 bases at J, with 14 bases between the two ends. The chain's CDR3 is CASSQGGAYQPQHF. The CDR3 coding sequence is TGTGCCAGCAGCCAAGGGGGGGCGTATCAGCCCCAGCATTTT.

V is TRBV29-1 and J is TRBJ2-5, with D possibly being TRBD2 (6 bases). The CDR3 is 14 amino acids. CDR1 SQVTM and CDR2 ANQGSEA come from the germline V gene. The V end was cut by 1 base, the J end by 5 bases, with 14 bases between. The CDR3 spells CSVEGWDFRETQYF. CDR3 coding DNA: TGCAGCGTTGAAGGGTGGGACTTTCGGGAGACCCAGTACTTC.

CDR3 bases: TGTGCCATCAGTGAGCCCGATCCAACGAAGCGGGAGGGCCTTGGGTACAATGAGCAGTTCTTC. It is translated as CAISEPDPTKREGLGYNEQFF. The rearrangement uses TRBV10-3 and TRBJ2-1; 10 nucleotides line up with TRBD2. The junction had 20 bases not matched to a gene; V was cut back by 2 bases and J by 4 bases. This CDR3 region has 21 residues. Germline V gene lookup returns CDR1 ENHRY and CDR2 SYGVKD.

The V and J genes are TRBV5-6 and TRBJ2-7; D is tentatively TRBD1 or TRBD2 (5 bases each). Trimming shortened V by 0 bases and J by 4 bases, and 5 bases separated the two germline ends. In germline, CDR1 is SGHDT, CDR2 YYEEEE. The CDR3 has 12 residues. The CDR3 DNA reads as TGTGCCAGCAGCTTGGGGGGGTACGAGCAGTACTTC. It encodes CASSLGGYEQYF.

This chain uses TRBV7-9 with TRBJ1-1, with D maybe TRBD1 (5 bases). Germline V gives CDR1 SEHNR, CDR2 FQNEAQ (reference sequence). Trimming pared 5 bases from V and 6 bases from J, leaving 13 bases between. This CDR3 has 13 residues. Here the CDR3 DNA reads TGTGCCAGCAGCGCGACAGTTTTTCCTGAAGCTTTCTTT. This sequence encodes CASSATVFPEAFF.

The chain carries TRBV11-3 and TRBJ1-1; D gene unclear. Germline lookup yields CDR1 SGHNT and CDR2 YENEEA. The CDR3 consists of 17 residues. Deletions cut 3 bases from V and 4 bases from J, with 21 bases between. This CDR3 reads CASSFRGGDERITEAFF. As DNA, the CDR3 is TGTGCCAGCAGCTTCCGAGGAGGAGATGAGCGAATCACTGAAGCTTTCTTT.

The V call is TRBV7-6, the J call TRBJ2-3, with 13 bases aligning to TRBD2. CDR1 is SGHVS, CDR2 FNYEAQ, per germline. V dropped 5 bases and J dropped 4; count of bases not matched to a gene: 9. The CDR3 extends over 17 amino acids. The CDR3 DNA reads as TGTGCCAGCAGCCCCGGACTAGCGGGAGTATTTCCAGATACGCAGTATTTT. It is translated as CASSPGLAGVFPDTQYF. The full variable domain, in which reference TRBV7-6 and TRBJ2-3 provide the parts outside the CDR3, is GAGVSQSPRYKVTKRGQDVALRCDPISGHVSLYWYRQALGQGPEFLTYFNYEAQQDKSGLPNDRFSAERPEGSISTLTIQRTEQRDSAMYRCASSPGLAGVFPDTQYFGPGTRLTVL.

This chain uses TRBV9 with TRBJ1-1; possible D gene TRBD1, 6 bases. V lost 4 bases and J 5 bases, leaving 15 bases between the germline ends. This CDR3 region has 14 residues. Per germline, CDR1 SGDLS and CDR2 YYNGEE. The CDR3 is CASSLKQGGTEAFF. Written as DNA, the CDR3 is TGTGCCAGCAGCCTCAAACAGGGAGGGACTGAAGCTTTCTTT.

The genes are TRBV5-4 and TRBJ2-7, with TRBD2 as a possible D gene (5 bases). From germline, CDR1 is SGHNT and CDR2 YYREEE (reference sequence). The CDR3 covers 12 residues. Trimming cost V 0 bases and J 6 bases, with 7 bases left between them. In DNA form, the CDR3 reads TGTGCCAGCAGCTTGGGTGGAGGCGAGCAGTACTTC. As protein: CASSLGGGEQYF. Using reference TRBV5-4 and TRBJ2-7 for the parts outside the CDR3, the full variable domain is ETGVTQSPTHLIKTRGQQVTLRCSSQSGHNTVSWYQQALGQGPQFIFQYYREEENGRGNFPPRFSGLQFPNYSSELNVNALELDDSALYLCASSLGGGEQYFGPGTRLTVT.

The chain is built from TRBV6-5 and TRBJ1-1, with TRBD1 as a possible D gene (6 bases). V was trimmed by 2 bases and J by 3 bases, leaving 16 bases between them. This CDR3 spans 16 amino acids. The germline gives CDR1 MNHEY, CDR2 SVGAGI. CDR3 residues: CASSYGVAGVDTEAFF. DNA of the CDR3: TGTGCCAGCAGTTACGGGGTAGCAGGGGTCGACACTGAAGCTTTCTTT.

This clone was counted once. The CDR3: CASNQLAFSTDTQYF. The CDR3 DNA follows: TGTGCCAGTAACCAACTAGCGTTTAGCACAGATACGCAGTATTTT. This chain links TRBV19 with TRBJ2-3, with 7 bases identical to TRBD2. The CDR3 length is 15 residues. V was pared by 7 bases and J by 0 bases, with 7 bases of the junction left unmatched. Germline CDR1 and CDR2: LNHDA and SQIVND (reference sequence).

This clone was detected a few times. The chain has TRBV19 and TRBJ2-7; 12 bases are a match to TRBD1. This CDR3 comprises 15 residues. Germline CDR1 LNHDA, CDR2 SQIVND (reference sequence). With 4 bases clipped from V and 6 bases from J, the junction kept 7 bases outside the gene matches. The CDR3 DNA is TGTGCCAGTAGTACTGGGACAGGGGGCTTCGGCGAGCAGTACTTC. It specifies CASSTGTGGFGEQYF. Drawing the rest from reference TRBV19 and TRBJ2-7, the complete variable domain is DGGITQSPKYLFRKEGQNVTLSCEQNLNHDAMYWYRQDPGQGLRLIYYSQIVNDFQKGDIAEGYSVSREKKESFPLTVTSAQKNPTAFYLCASSTGTGGFGEQYFGPGTRLTVT.